The entry below describes one T cell receptor (beta chain). Clones were sequenced by immunoSEQ multiplex PCR, and TCRdb holds only the in-frame ones, with some missing. The sample holds around 320,000 clones, roughly 88% seen once. In germline, CDR1 is SGHDT, CDR2 YYEEEE. Trimming removed 1 base from V and 2 bases from J; junction bases left unmatched: 12. This CDR3 is built from 17 residues. The data belong to a study of blood T cell repertoires in COVID-19. Study in general: T cells, B-cell-depleted T cells, or PBMCs supplied cDNA or gDNA.

The receptor was isolated from a woman in her thirties who had recovered from COVID-19. The chain employs TRBV5-6 and TRBJ2-7, with 7 bases that match TRBD2. The specimen was peripheral blood. CDR3 nucleotides: TGTGCCAGCAGCTTGCCTCGCGCGGGGGAAATCCCCTACGAGCAGTACTTC. Amino acid sequence: CASSLPRAGEIPYEQYF. Together with reference TRBV5-6 and TRBJ2-7, the CDR3 gives the full variable domain: DAGVTQSPTHLIKTRGQQVTLRCSPKSGHDTVSWYQQALGQGPQFIFQYYEEEERQRGNFPDRFSGHQFPNYSSELNVNALLLGDSALYLCASSLPRAGEIPYEQYFGPGTRLTVT.